What follows are 10 T cell receptor beta chains derived from one specimen sequenced in a study of blood T cell repertoires in COVID-19. Only in-frame clones appear in the TCRdb table, and some are missing; sequencing was by immunoSEQ multiplex PCR. In the table there are about 260,000 clones, about 90% of which are singletons. Sample: peripheral blood. These receptors came from a woman between 40 and 55 years old who had recovered from COVID-19.

This clone is a singleton in its sample. The chain couples TRBV12-3 or TRBV12-4 to TRBJ2-5; 7 bases are shared with TRBD2. J was trimmed by 5 bases and V by 7 bases; bases with no gene match: 4. This CDR3 comprises 12 residues. The CDR3 here is CASKAGEETQYF. The CDR3 DNA reads TGTGCCAGCAAGGCGGGGGAGGAGACCCAGTACTTC.

The J gene is TRBJ2-1, the V gene TRBV7-7; D may be TRBD2 (5 bases). Germline-derived CDR1 and CDR2 are SSHAT and FNYEAQ (reference sequence). This CDR3 is 14 amino acids long. Trimming left V 2 bases short and J 0 bases short, with 5 bases between. CDR3 in amino acids: CASSLSGSYNEQFF. The DNA for the CDR3 is TGTGCCAGCAGCTTAAGCGGCTCCTACAATGAGCAGTTCTTC.

The chain recombines TRBV15 with TRBJ1-2; tentative D call: TRBD1 (5 bases). V gave up 0 bases and J gave up 4 bases, with 15 bases separating them. The CDR3 is made up of 16 amino acids. The germline CDR1 and CDR2 sequences are LNHNV and YYDKDF (reference sequence). This CDR3 reads CATSRDLLDSPYGYTF. The DNA for the CDR3 is TGTGCCACCAGCAGAGACCTTCTCGACAGCCCCTATGGCTACACCTTC.

On this clone itself: A read error may produce the germline difference seen at one junction end. The V gene is TRBV6-1, the J gene TRBJ2-7; 7 bases align to TRBD1. CDR1 MNHNS and CDR2 SASEGT come from the germline V gene. CDR3 length equals 13 residues. CDR3 bases: TGTGCCAGCAGCGAAGGGGGCAGGTACGAGCAGTACTTC. Protein product: CASSEGGRYEQYF.

This sequence joins TRBV9 and TRBJ2-7; D might be TRBD1 (6 bases). CDR3 length: 14 residues. V was shortened by 2 bases and J by 2 bases, with 11 bases between the two germline ends. The V gene's germline CDR1 is SGDLS and CDR2 YYNGEE. The CDR3 nucleotides read TGTGCCAGCAGCGTCCAGGACAGACCCTACGAGCAGTACTTC. This codes for CASSVQDRPYEQYF.

The genes are TRBV13 and TRBJ2-5, with D possibly TRBD2 on 5 matching bases. V lost 3 bases, J lost 5 bases, and 13 bases lay in between. This CDR3 is 14 amino acids long. Germline CDR1 is PRHDT and CDR2 is FYEKMQ (reference sequence). The chain's CDR3 is CASSLGGLGETQYF. The CDR3 bases are TGTGCCAGCAGCTTGGGCGGGTTAGGGGAGACCCAGTACTTC. The full variable domain, in which reference TRBV13 and TRBJ2-5 provide the parts outside the CDR3, is AAGVIQSPRHLIKEKRETATLKCYPIPRHDTVYWYQQGPGQDPQFLISFYEKMQSDKGSIPDRFSAQQFSDYHSELNMSSLELGDSALYFCASSLGGLGETQYFGPGTRLLVL.

The chain has TRBV11-2 and TRBJ2-2, with 8 nucleotides matching TRBD1. The germline CDR1 and CDR2 sequences are SGHAT and FQNNGV. J lost 3 bases, V lost 1 base, and 4 bases had no gene match. The CDR3 loop spans 16 amino acids. CDR3 nucleotides: TGTGCCAGCAGCTTAGGACAGGGGATGTACACCGGGGAGCTGTTTTTT. Translation: CASSLGQGMYTGELFF.

This sequence joins TRBV6-1 and TRBJ2-3, with 10 bases that match TRBD2. The germline V gene encodes CDR1 MNHNS and CDR2 SASEGT. The CDR3 has 16 amino acids. The J segment lost 2 bases and the V segment lost 4 bases, leaving 6 bases of the junction unmatched. The CDR3 bases are TGTGCCAGCAGTGTCCCACTAGCGGGAACCACAGATACGCAGTATTTT. Amino acid sequence: CASSVPLAGTTDTQYF.

V and J are TRBV7-3 and TRBJ2-3; the match to TRBD2 covers 7 bases. The CDR3 is 16 amino acids. Germline CDR1 is SGHTA and CDR2 is FQGTGA. Trimming cost V 5 bases and J 0 bases; bases outside gene matches: 8. CDR3 region: CASSPHQRGSTDTQYF. In DNA form, the CDR3 reads TGTGCCAGCAGCCCCCATCAGCGGGGAAGCACAGATACGCAGTATTTT. Supplemented by reference TRBV7-3 and TRBJ2-3, the full variable domain reads GAGVSQTPSNKVTEKGKYVELRCDPISGHTALYWYRQSLGQGPEFLIYFQGTGAADDSGLPNDRFFAVRPEGSVSTLKIQRTERGDSAVYLCASSPHQRGSTDTQYFGPGTRLTVL.

This clone was detected only once. This chain connects TRBV19 to TRBJ1-5; D is unresolved. Germline V gives CDR1 LNHDA, CDR2 SQIVND (reference sequence). The CDR3 is 11 amino acids. V lost 1 base and J 11 bases, leaving 6 bases between the germline ends. The CDR3 DNA sequence: TGTGCCAGTAGTATAGGCGGAGCCCAGCATTTT. Its translation: CASSIGGAQHF.